This entry describes one T cell receptor beta chain. Its target is unknown. Method: immunoSEQ multiplex PCR; TCRdb's copy keeps in-frame clones and lacks some. The sample lists about 40,000 clones; approximately 93% were seen once. This sample stems from a study of T cells in tuberculosis. Overall study: Sequenced TCRs come from CD1B-GMM tetramer-binding T cells. Study-wide findings and caveats: A GMM-specific repertoire classifier reached roughly 86% accuracy, AUROC under 0.95. Active tuberculosis alpha repertoires lay closer to GMM-specific TCRs than controls'.

Sample time point: new active TB diagnosis, blood taken before or within 7 days of starting treatment. Included patients were adults of at least 18, HIV-seronegative, South African. The CDR3 spans 12 residues. CDR1 is SGDLS and CDR2 is YYNGEE in the germline V gene. Trimming took 4 bases from V and 7 from J, leaving 12 bases between them. The TCR sequence derives from an adult with tuberculosis. Sequencing was performed on PBMCs, taken at tuberculosis diagnosis. J is TRBJ2-7 and V is TRBV9; D is ambiguous. In nucleotides, the CDR3 is TGTGCCAGCAGCCCGGGTCTAAAAGAGCAGTACTTC. Encoded protein: CASSPGLKEQYF. The full variable domain, completed using reference TRBV9 and TRBJ2-7, is DSGVTQTPKHLITATGQRVTLRCSPRSGDLSVYWYQQSLDQGLQFLIQYYNGEERAKGNILERFSAQQFPDLHSELNLSSLELGDSALYFCASSPGLKEQYFGPGTRLTVT.